Below are 15 T cell receptor beta chains sequenced from a single sample in a study of T cells expressing NK-cell markers. TCRdb reprocessed the 5' RACE reads, keeping one entry per CDR3 protein, no DNA. In all, the sample yields 500,000 or so distinct CDR3 sequences. Sequencing was performed on blood T cells: a sorted CD56 or NKG2C T cell subset, CD4+ or CD8+ T cells, or bulk PBMC T cells (not recorded which). The source is a man aged 18-30 years in good health.

This chain's CDR3 is CASSFVRRANTEAFF. The V call is TRBV12-3 or TRBV12-4, the J call TRBJ1-1. This CDR3 is built from 15 residues.

The chain recombines TRBV7-9 with TRBJ2-3. The CDR3 consists of 11 residues. CDR1 and CDR2 (germline): SEHNR, FQNEAQ (reference sequence). The CDR3 sequence is CASSQFDTQYF. The full variable domain, with the rest looked up from reference TRBV7-9 and TRBJ2-3, is DTGVSQNPRHKITKRGQNVTFRCDPISEHNRLYWYRQTLGQGPEFLTYFQNEAQLEKSRLLSDRFSAERPKGSFSTLEIQRTEQGDSAMYLCASSQFDTQYFGPGTRLTVL.

V is TRBV29-1 and J is TRBJ1-1. Per the germline V gene, CDR1 is SQVTM and CDR2 is ANQGSEA. This CDR3 comprises 12 residues. This CDR3 reads CSVGGRVTEAFF.

This sequence joins TRBV3-1 and TRBJ2-5; TCRdb selects TRBD1, and the lack of DNA leaves this call unchecked. This CDR3 comprises 15 residues. Germline V lookup: CDR1 LGHDT, CDR2 YNNKEL (reference sequence). This CDR3 is CASSQDPQGSETQYF.

V gene TRBV6-6 combines with J gene TRBJ1-5; with no DNA, the TCRdb D assignment of TRBD1 cannot be verified. The CDR3 sequence is 11 residues long. The germline V gene has CDR1 MNHNY and CDR2 SVGAGI (reference sequence). The CDR3 loop is CASSPGQPQHF.

The chain combines TRBV12-3 or TRBV12-4 with TRBJ2-3; TCRdb selects TRBD1, and the lack of DNA leaves this call unchecked. The length of the CDR3 is 15 residues. The CDR3 here is CASSTGTGGTDTQYF.

This sequence joins TRBV9 and TRBJ2-1. Germline loops: CDR1 SGDLS, CDR2 YYNGEE. The CDR3 consists of 15 residues. Here the CDR3 reads CASSLADISYNEQFF.

This chain uses TRBV27 with TRBJ2-2; lacking DNA, the TRBD1 call made by TCRdb goes unchecked. This CDR3 comprises 13 residues. Per the germline V gene, CDR1 is MNHEY and CDR2 is SMNVEV (reference sequence). This CDR3 reads CASSLGTERKLFF.

This chain joins TRBV6-4 and TRBJ2-1; TCRdb's D call of TRBD2 is untestable without DNA. The germline CDR1 and CDR2 sequences are MRHNA and SNTAGT. CDR3 size: 15 residues. CDR3 sequence: CASSEGTSGSNEQFF.

J is TRBJ2-5 and V is TRBV14; the TRBD2 assignment by TCRdb is unverifiable without DNA. Germline V gene lookup returns CDR1 SGHDN and CDR2 FVKESK. This CDR3 comprises 16 residues. The chain's CDR3 is CASSQVSGGVQETQYF.

V is TRBV15 and J is TRBJ2-5; without DNA, the TCRdb call of TRBD1 cannot be checked. The germline gives CDR1 LNHNV, CDR2 YYDKDF (reference sequence). This CDR3 contains 15 residues. The CDR3 region is CATSRAGTIQETQYF.

V and J are TRBV6-5 and TRBJ2-5; TCRdb calls TRBD2, which cannot be checked without DNA. The CDR3 covers 13 residues. Germline V gene sequence: CDR1 MNHEY, CDR2 SVGAGI. The CDR3 loop reads CASSYFNGLEQYF.

The chain is built from TRBV18 and TRBJ2-1. The CDR3 consists of 16 residues. Germline CDR1 KGHSH, CDR2 LQKENI. The CDR3 protein is CASSPEVSDRYNEQFF.

This chain joins TRBV24-1 and TRBJ2-1; TCRdb picks TRBD2, but there is no DNA to check that call. The germline CDR1 and CDR2 sequences are KGHDR and SFDVKD. The length of the CDR3 is 14 residues. The CDR3 loop reads CATSVASGVDEQFF.

This sequence joins TRBV16 and TRBJ1-5; TCRdb's D call of TRBD1 is untestable without DNA. The CDR3 has 13 amino acids. The germline gives CDR1 KGHSY, CDR2 FQNENV. CDR3 protein: CASNRRGRQPQHF.